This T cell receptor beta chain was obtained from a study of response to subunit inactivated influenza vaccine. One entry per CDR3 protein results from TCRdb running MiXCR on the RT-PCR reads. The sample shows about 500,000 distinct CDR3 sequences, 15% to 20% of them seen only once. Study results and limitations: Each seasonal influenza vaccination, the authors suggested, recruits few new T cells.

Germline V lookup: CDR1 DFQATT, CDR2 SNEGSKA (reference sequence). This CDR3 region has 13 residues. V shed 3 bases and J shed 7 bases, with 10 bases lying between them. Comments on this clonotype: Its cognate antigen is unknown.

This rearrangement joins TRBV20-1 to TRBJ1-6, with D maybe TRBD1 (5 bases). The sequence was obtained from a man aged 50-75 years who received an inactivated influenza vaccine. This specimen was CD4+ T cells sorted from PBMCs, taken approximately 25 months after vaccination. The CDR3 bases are TGCAGTGCTAGTGACAGCTGGAATTCACCCCTCCACTTT. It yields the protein CSASDSWNSPLHF.